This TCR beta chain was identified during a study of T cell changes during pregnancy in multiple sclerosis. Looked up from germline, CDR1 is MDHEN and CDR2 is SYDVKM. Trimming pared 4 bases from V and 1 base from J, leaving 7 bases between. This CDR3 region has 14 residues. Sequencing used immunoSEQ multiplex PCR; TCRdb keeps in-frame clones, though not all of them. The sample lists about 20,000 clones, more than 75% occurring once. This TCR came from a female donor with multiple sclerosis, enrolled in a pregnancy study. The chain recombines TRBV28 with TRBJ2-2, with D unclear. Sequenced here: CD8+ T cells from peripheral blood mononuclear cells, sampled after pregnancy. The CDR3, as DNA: TGTGCCAGCAGTTCTAACGGGAACACCGGGGAGCTGTTTTTT. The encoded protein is CASSSNGNTGELFF.